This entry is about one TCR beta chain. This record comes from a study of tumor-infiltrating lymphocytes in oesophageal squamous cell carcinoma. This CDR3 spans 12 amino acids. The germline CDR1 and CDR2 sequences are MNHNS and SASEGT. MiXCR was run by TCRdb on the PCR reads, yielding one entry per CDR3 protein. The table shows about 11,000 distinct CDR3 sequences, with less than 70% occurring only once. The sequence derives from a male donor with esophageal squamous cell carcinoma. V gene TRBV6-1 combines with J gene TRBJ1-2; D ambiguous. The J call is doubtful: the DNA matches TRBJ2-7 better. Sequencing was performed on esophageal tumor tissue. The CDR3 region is CASSSELYEQYF. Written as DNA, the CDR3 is TGTGCCAGCAGTTCCGAGTTATACGAGCAGTACTTC.